Each of the 32 T cell receptor beta chains below was sequenced from the same sample in a study of cytomegalovirus exposure and HLA in healthy donors (TCRdb year 2017). Preparation of the library involved the immunoSEQ multiplex PCR assay. Entries here come from immuneACCESS through TCRdb and include only in-frame sequences with V and J called. Some clones fail to appear in such tables; in the studies checked, an unresolved V gene covers under half of the shortfall, and the cause of the remainder is unknown. This sample is represented by roughly 150,000 clones; roughly four fifths of them were singletons. Just under 30% of the sample lies in the top ten. Sequenced input: PBMCs. The source is a man aged 25-45 years in good health and CMV-seropositive.

This clone was seen more than once but under ten times. This chain connects TRBV27 to TRBJ2-7; TRBD1 might be the D (6 bases). The V end lost 5 bases, the J end lost 0 bases, and 8 bases lay between the germline ends. The CDR3 is made up of 13 amino acids. In germline, CDR1 is MNHEY, CDR2 SMNVEV (reference sequence). This chain's CDR3 is CASSRTVSYEQYF. DNA of the CDR3: TGTGCCAGCAGTCGGACAGTCTCCTACGAGCAGTACTTC.

The chain combines TRBV4-1 with TRBJ1-4; 9 nucleotides align to TRBD1. This CDR3 is built from 18 residues. V was pared by 0 bases and J by 3 bases, with 8 bases of the junction left unmatched. Germline CDR1 is MGHRA and CDR2 is YSYEKL. The CDR3 DNA is TGCGCCAGCAGCCAAGATACCCAGACAGGGGGTTCTAATGAAAAACTGTTTTTT. Translating gives CASSQDTQTGGSNEKLFF.

This clone was recorded once. V is TRBV4-1 and J is TRBJ1-2; 7 nucleotides line up with TRBD1. The CDR3 extends over 16 amino acids. Per germline, CDR1 MGHRA and CDR2 YSYEKL. The ends lost 6 bases at V and 5 bases at J; junction bases unmatched: 15. CDR3 in amino acids: CASRPNQGVPVYGYTF. DNA of the CDR3: TGCGCCAGCAGACCGAACCAGGGGGTTCCCGTGTATGGCTACACCTTC.

The V and J genes are TRBV18 and TRBJ2-2; D is perhaps TRBD1 (6 bases). Germline V lookup: CDR1 KGHSH, CDR2 LQKENI. V was trimmed by 2 bases and J by 1 base, leaving 11 bases between them. CDR3 size: 16 residues. DNA for the CDR3: TGTGCCAGCTCACCATACAGGGCTGGGAACACCGGGGAGCTGTTTTTT. Its translation is CASSPYRAGNTGELFF.

This clone has only a few counts. This sequence joins TRBV29-1 and TRBJ2-3; D gene unclear. The germline gives CDR1 SQVTM, CDR2 ANQGSEA. V was cut by 6 bases and J by 2 bases, with 12 bases left in between. This CDR3 region has 13 residues. The CDR3 here is CSVSALDTDTQYF. CDR3 bases: TGCAGCGTATCCGCCCTAGACACAGATACGCAGTATTTT.

The V and J genes are TRBV9 and TRBJ2-4; the D gene is possibly TRBD2 (7 bases). The germline gives CDR1 SGDLS, CDR2 YYNGEE. The CDR3 is 15 amino acids. Trimming took off 3 bases at V and 6 bases at J, with 16 bases between the two ends. This CDR3 is CASSGVTGRGNIQYF. CDR3 bases: TGTGCCAGCAGCGGAGTAACAGGGAGGGGAAACATTCAGTACTTC.

This sequence joins TRBV5-8 and TRBJ1-2, with TRBD1 as a possible D gene (6 bases). The CDR3 is 13 amino acids. The V end lost 4 bases, the J end lost 6 bases, and 13 bases lay between the germline ends. Germline CDR1 SGHTS, CDR2 YDEGEE. Here the CDR3 reads CASSPRAGDGYTF. The CDR3 region has the DNA TGTGCCAGCAGCCCGAGGGCAGGGGATGGCTACACCTTC.

The chain links TRBV2 to TRBJ2-3, with 12 nucleotides matching TRBD2. The junction had 5 bases not matched to a gene; V was cut back by 4 bases and J by 6 bases. The CDR3 contains 15 residues. Germline CDR1 reads SNHLY; CDR2 reads FYNNEI. CDR3 DNA: TGTGCCAGCAGTGGACTAGCGGGAGTGGGGGATACGCAGTATTTT. Residues: CASSGLAGVGDTQYF.

This chain joins TRBV7-2 and TRBJ2-1; no firm D call. CDR1 and CDR2 from the germline V gene are SGHTA and FQGNSA. Between the trimmed V and J ends, which lost 0 bases and 9 bases, there was a span of 12 bases. The CDR3 is 14 amino acids. CDR3 region: CASSLATPGFEQFF. DNA for the CDR3: TGTGCCAGCAGCTTAGCTACTCCGGGTTTTGAGCAGTTCTTC.

The rearrangement links TRBV2 to TRBJ1-2, with a weak D call TRBD1 (6 bases). V lost 6 bases, J lost 5 bases, and 16 bases lay in between. Germline lookup yields CDR1 SNHLY and CDR2 FYNNEI. There are 14 residues in the CDR3. CDR3 in DNA: TGTGCCAGCAGAGAACGGACAGCGAGTTATGGCTACACCTTC. It specifies CASRERTASYGYTF. The entire variable domain, with the rest obtained from reference TRBV2 and TRBJ1-2, is as follows: EPEVTQTPSHQVTQMGQEVILRCVPISNHLYFYWYRQILGQKVEFLVSFYNNEISEKSEIFDDQFSVERPDGSNFTLKIRSTKLEDSAMYFCASRERTASYGYTFGSGTRLTVV.

This sequence joins TRBV5-4 and TRBJ1-2; TRBD1 matches at 7 bases. CDR1 and CDR2 (germline): SGHNT, YYREEE (reference sequence). The CDR3 loop spans 15 amino acids. With V trimmed by 1 base and J by 5 bases, 8 bases remained unmatched. CDR3 loop: CASSLPEQGIYGYTF. The CDR3 DNA reads TGTGCCAGCAGCTTGCCGGAACAGGGGATATATGGCTACACCTTC.

This clone was counted once. The chain recombines TRBV5-1 with TRBJ2-5; the match to TRBD1 covers 8 bases. Germline lookup yields CDR1 SGHRS and CDR2 YFSETQ. CDR3 length: 16 amino acids. Losses at the gene ends were 4 bases for V and 4 bases for J; bases not matched to a gene: 12. Here the CDR3 reads CASSPGVTGVGETQYF. CDR3 in DNA: TGCGCCAGCAGCCCTGGGGTGACAGGGGTAGGAGAGACCCAGTACTTC. Supplemented by reference TRBV5-1 and TRBJ2-5, the full variable domain reads KAGVTQTPRYLIKTRGQQVTLSCSPISGHRSVSWYQQTPGQGLQFLFEYFSETQRNKGNFPGRFSGRQFSNSRSEMNVSTLELGDSALYLCASSPGVTGVGETQYFGPGTRLLVL.

This rearrangement joins TRBV6-1 to TRBJ2-7; 7 nucleotides line up with TRBD2. This CDR3 spans 15 amino acids. With 7 bases clipped from V and 3 bases from J, the junction kept 12 bases outside the gene matches. Germline V CDR1 and CDR2: MNHNS, SASEGT. The chain's CDR3 is CASTPGSGRSYEQYF. The DNA for the CDR3 is TGTGCCAGCACCCCGGGGTCCGGGAGGAGCTACGAGCAGTACTTC.

The chain links TRBV9 to TRBJ2-1; 9 bases fit TRBD2. Germline CDR1 is SGDLS and CDR2 is YYNGEE. V trimming: 4 bases; J trimming: 2 bases; junction bases outside the gene matches: 1. CDR3 size: 14 residues. In DNA form, the CDR3 reads TGTGCCAGCAGCCCTAGCGGGACCTACAATGAGCAGTTCTTC. Residues: CASSPSGTYNEQFF. Complete variable domain (other parts from reference TRBV9 and TRBJ2-1): DSGVTQTPKHLITATGQRVTLRCSPRSGDLSVYWYQQSLDQGLQFLIQYYNGEERAKGNILERFSAQQFPDLHSELNLSSLELGDSALYFCASSPSGTYNEQFFGPGTRLTVL.

V and J are TRBV27 and TRBJ1-2; 9 bases fit TRBD1. The CDR3 sequence is 14 residues long. Germline V gene lookup returns CDR1 MNHEY and CDR2 SMNVEV (reference sequence). Trimming cost V 4 bases and J 5 bases; bases outside gene matches: 5. Here the CDR3 reads CASSSGQGGYGYTF. In nucleotides, the CDR3 is TGTGCCAGCAGTTCGGGACAGGGAGGTTATGGCTACACCTTC.

A single count supports this clone. The chain recombines TRBV6-6 with TRBJ2-2; 9 bases match TRBD1. CDR1 and CDR2 from the germline V gene are MNHNY and SVGAGI (reference sequence). Losses at the gene ends were 7 bases for V and 7 bases for J; bases not matched to a gene: 10. There are 15 residues in the CDR3. The CDR3 DNA sequence: TGTGCCAGCATAAACCGGGACAGGGATAACGGGGAGCTGTTTTTT. This sequence encodes CASINRDRDNGELFF.

The gene calls are TRBV19 and TRBJ1-5, with a possible D match to TRBD1 (6 bases). The germline CDR1 and CDR2 sequences are LNHDA and SQIVND (reference sequence). V lost 5 bases to trimming and J lost 2 bases, with 13 bases between them. This CDR3 comprises 15 residues. CDR3 in amino acids: CASSLHRTGNQPQHF. As DNA, the CDR3 is TGTGCCAGTAGTCTACACCGGACAGGCAATCAGCCCCAGCATTTT.

The rearrangement uses TRBV18 and TRBJ1-2; TRBD1 might be the D (6 bases). The germline CDR1 and CDR2 sequences are KGHSH and LQKENI. CDR3 length: 16 residues. The V end lost 3 bases, the J end lost 8 bases, and 22 bases lay between the germline ends. The CDR3 reads CASSPAPEVQGRGYTF. The CDR3 coding sequence is TGTGCCAGCTCACCCGCTCCCGAGGTACAGGGACGAGGCTACACCTTC.

J is TRBJ2-1 and V is TRBV2; no reliable D call. CDR1 and CDR2 (germline): SNHLY, FYNNEI. The CDR3 consists of 13 residues. V shed 4 bases and J shed 8 bases, with 12 bases lying between them. The CDR3: CASSAGAGDEQFF. Here the CDR3 DNA reads TGTGCCAGCAGTGCCGGAGCCGGCGATGAGCAGTTCTTC.

This clone came up a few times. J is TRBJ1-2 and V is TRBV18, with TRBD1 matching 7 bases. The V and J ends lost 3 bases and 4 bases, in that order; junction bases with no gene match: 11. CDR3 length: 16 amino acids. Per the germline V gene, CDR1 is KGHSH and CDR2 is LQKENI. The CDR3 DNA is TGTGCCAGCTCACCTACCAAAATGGACAGGAGCTATGGCTACACCTTC. Translation: CASSPTKMDRSYGYTF. The full variable domain, rest sourced from reference TRBV18 and TRBJ1-2, is NAGVMQNPRHLVRRRGQEARLRCSPMKGHSHVYWYRQLPEEGLKFMVYLQKENIIDESGMPKERFSAEFPKEGPSILRIQQVVRGDSAAYFCASSPTKMDRSYGYTFGSGTRLTVV.

The chain links TRBV4-3 to TRBJ2-1; D not certain. Germline assignment: CDR1 LGHNA and CDR2 YSLEER. The CDR3 sequence is 18 residues long. Trimming took 0 bases from V and 0 from J, leaving 15 bases between them. The CDR3 is CASSQDPVDISSYNEQFF. The CDR3 nucleotides are TGCGCCAGCAGCCAAGATCCGGTAGACATAAGCTCCTACAATGAGCAGTTCTTC.

The rearrangement uses TRBV7-9 and TRBJ2-2, with TRBD1 as a possible D gene (6 bases). Looked up from germline, CDR1 is SEHNR and CDR2 is FQNEAQ (reference sequence). The ends were cut back, 2 bases at V and 2 bases at J, with 12 bases in the middle. This CDR3 spans 16 amino acids. CDR3 sequence reads: CASSLTGTPNTGELFF. The DNA of the CDR3 is TGTGCCAGCAGCTTAACGGGGACACCCAACACCGGGGAGCTGTTTTTT.

The chain is built from TRBV6-5 and TRBJ2-3; D not certain. V lost 0 bases and J lost 3, with 13 bases in between. The CDR3 sequence is 16 residues long. The V gene's germline CDR1 is MNHEY and CDR2 SVGAGI. The CDR3 bases are TGTGCCAGCAGTTACTCGAATCCAGGTTTAACAGATACGCAGTATTTT. It codes for CASSYSNPGLTDTQYF.

The chain is built from TRBV12-2 and TRBJ2-7; the table's D call TRBD2 went unverified against the DNA. TRBV12-2 has pseudogene status. The CDR3 loop spans 16 amino acids. DNA of the CDR3: TGTGCAAGTCGCTCTCCCACAAGAGCGGGGTCATACGAGCAGTACTTC. It translates to CASRSPTRAGSYEQYF.

This clone has only a few counts. The rearrangement uses TRBV19 and TRBJ1-2; D might be TRBD1 (6 bases). With 5 bases removed from V and 2 bases from J, the gap between germline ends came to 15 bases. The CDR3 loop spans 15 amino acids. Germline values: CDR1 LNHDA, CDR2 SQIVND (reference sequence). CDR3: CASSPTSTGNYGYTF. The CDR3, as DNA: TGTGCCAGTAGTCCAACCTCTACAGGGAACTATGGCTACACCTTC.

The chain combines TRBV11-2 with TRBJ1-5, with D unresolved. The germline V and J ends were trimmed by 2 bases and 5 bases, with 7 bases remaining between them. Germline CDR1 and CDR2: SGHAT and FQNNGV. This CDR3 comprises 13 residues. The CDR3 DNA reads TGTGCCAGCAGCTTAAATCCGGATCAGCCCCAGCATTTT. Amino acids: CASSLNPDQPQHF.

This chain uses TRBV6-6 with TRBJ2-5, with a possible D match to TRBD2 (5 bases). V lost 3 bases to trimming and J lost 9 bases, with 11 bases between them. Germline CDR1 MNHNY, CDR2 SVGAGI (reference sequence). The CDR3 runs to 12 residues. CDR3 sequence reads: CASSYSPRAQYF. The CDR3, as DNA: TGTGCCAGCAGTTATTCCCCGCGGGCCCAGTACTTC.

This clone was observed once. This rearrangement joins TRBV7-2 to TRBJ2-5; 14 bases map to TRBD2. CDR1 is SGHTA, CDR2 FQGNSA, per germline. This CDR3 is 16 amino acids long. Losses at the gene ends were 5 bases for V and 4 bases for J; bases not matched to a gene: 6. The CDR3 nucleotides are TGTGCCAGCAGCCAAATCGGACTAGCGGGGGGAGAGACCCAGTACTTC. It codes for CASSQIGLAGGETQYF.

V is TRBV6-1 and J is TRBJ1-2; no clear D gene. This CDR3 is built from 16 residues. Germline V gives CDR1 MNHNS, CDR2 SASEGT. Trimming cost V 4 bases and J 6 bases, with 21 bases left between them. Written as DNA, the CDR3 is TGTGCCAGCAGTGCCCGTGGGTTACGGGAAATTGATGGCTACACCTTC. Protein product: CASSARGLREIDGYTF.

The CDR3 DNA is TGTGCCAGCAGTTGGACAGGAAACTCTGGAAACACCATATATTTT. It specifies CASSWTGNSGNTIYF. The chain joins TRBV28 to TRBJ1-3; 7 bases match TRBD1. Germline CDR1 is MDHEN and CDR2 is SYDVKM. The CDR3 contains 15 residues. V lost 4 bases and J lost 0; bases outside the gene matches: 3.

The V and J genes are TRBV13 and TRBJ2-1; 12 nucleotides line up with TRBD2. The CDR3 totals 16 residues. The germline gives CDR1 PRHDT, CDR2 FYEKMQ (reference sequence). V lost 1 base, J lost 5 bases, and 3 bases stayed unmatched. The CDR3 sequence is CASSLVGLAGHNEQFF. The CDR3 DNA sequence: TGTGCCAGCAGCTTAGTGGGACTAGCGGGCCACAATGAGCAGTTCTTC.

This chain uses TRBV5-5 with TRBJ1-1, with TRBD1 identical over 8 bases. Germline V lookup: CDR1 SGHKS, CDR2 YYEKEE (reference sequence). V lost 0 bases, J lost 8 bases, and 12 bases stayed unmatched. There are 16 residues in the CDR3. The CDR3 DNA follows: TGTGCCAGCAGCTTGGCGGATGTAGGGGACAGGCGCGAAGCTTTCTTT. Translation gives CASSLADVGDRREAFF.